This record looks at one T cell receptor (beta chain) sequence and its context. The antigen remains unidentified. Trimming took 5 bases from V and 6 from J; bases not matched to a gene: 9. The CDR3 runs to 15 residues. CDR1 and CDR2 (germline): MNHEY, SVGAGI. The record originates from a study of blood T cell dynamics during melanoma immunotherapy. The table came from immunoSEQ multiplex PCR; TCRdb's copy has only in-frame clones and leaves some out. The repertoire has more than 3,500 clones, more than 95% of them found once; the top ten carry roughly 1.6%. General study results and limits: The study could not tell melanoma-specific clones from general immune activation.

Noted time point: pre-treatment baseline. The input for sequencing was effector memory CD8+ T cells from blood, taken from a patient treated with checkpoint blockade. This sequence originates from a human donor with melanoma. The chain employs TRBV6-5 and TRBJ1-4; 7 nucleotides agree with TRBD1. CDR3 DNA: TGTGCCAGCAGTGGCACAGGGGATGGGTATGAAAAACTGTTTTTT. Its protein is CASSGTGDGYEKLFF.